This TCR beta chain was documented in a study of blood T cells in healthy people across ages. Study results and caveats: Relative to aged donors, long-lived donors carried more naive CD4+ cells and displayed higher diversity. Naive T cell percentage strongly correlated with TCR beta diversity.

For the second PCR, which ran for about 7 to 11 cycles, a sample-barcoded 5' primer and a J-beta primer mix were used. TCRdb redid the calling of the 5' RACE reads with MiXCR, one entry per CDR3 protein. The repertoire holds 1.5 million or so distinct CDR3 sequences, 42% seen once, with 7% to 9% in the top ten. CDR3 length: 14 amino acids. Per the germline V gene, CDR1 is KGHSH and CDR2 is LQKENI. Trimming pared 1 base from V and 3 bases from J, leaving 7 bases between. This clonotype was seen more than once but under ten times. The antigen remains undetermined. The sequence was obtained from a woman between 18 and 30 years old in good health. The sequenced material came from blood. The chain recombines TRBV18 with TRBJ1-5; D unresolved. The CDR3 DNA follows: TGTGCCAGCTCACCACGACAAATCAATCAGCCCCAGCATTTT. The encoded protein is CASSPRQINQPQHF.